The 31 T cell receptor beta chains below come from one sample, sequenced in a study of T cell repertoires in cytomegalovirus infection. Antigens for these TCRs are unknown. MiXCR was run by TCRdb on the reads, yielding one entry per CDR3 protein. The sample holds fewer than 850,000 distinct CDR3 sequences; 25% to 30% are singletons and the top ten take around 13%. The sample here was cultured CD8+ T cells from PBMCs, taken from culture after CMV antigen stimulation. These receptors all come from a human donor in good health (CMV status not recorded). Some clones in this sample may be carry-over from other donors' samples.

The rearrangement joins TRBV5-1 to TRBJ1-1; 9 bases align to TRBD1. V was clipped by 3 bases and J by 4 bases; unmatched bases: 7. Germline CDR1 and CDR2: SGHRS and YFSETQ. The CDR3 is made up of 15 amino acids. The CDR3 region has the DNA TGCGCCAGCAGCTCCCTGACAGGGGGTGGCACTGAAGCTTTCTTT. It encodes CASSSLTGGGTEAFF.

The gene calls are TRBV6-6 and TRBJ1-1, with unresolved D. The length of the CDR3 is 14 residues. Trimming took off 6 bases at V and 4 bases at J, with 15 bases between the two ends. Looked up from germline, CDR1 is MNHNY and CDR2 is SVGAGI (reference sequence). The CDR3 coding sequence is TGTGCCAGCAGCCCCGCGGAATTCGGCACTGAAGCTTTCTTT. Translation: CASSPAEFGTEAFF.

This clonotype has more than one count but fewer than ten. The CDR3 reads CASSQDLITDTQYF. CDR3 in DNA: TGCGCCAGCAGCCAAGATCTTATCACAGATACGCAGTATTTT. The rearrangement joins TRBV4-1 to TRBJ2-3, with D unclear. Trimming cost V 0 bases and J 2 bases, with 6 bases left between them. CDR1 and CDR2 (germline): MGHRA, YSYEKL. This CDR3 contains 14 residues.

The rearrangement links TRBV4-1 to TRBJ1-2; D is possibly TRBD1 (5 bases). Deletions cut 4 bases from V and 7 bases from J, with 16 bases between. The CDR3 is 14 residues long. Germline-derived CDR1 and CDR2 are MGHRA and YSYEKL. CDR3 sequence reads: CASSPAPWGTGYTF. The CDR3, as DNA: TGCGCCAGCAGCCCCGCTCCATGGGGGACTGGCTACACCTTC.

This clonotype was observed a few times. CDR3 region: CATSDFGTQETQYF. In nucleotides, the CDR3 is TGTGCCACCAGTGATTTTGGGACACAGGAGACCCAGTACTTC. The V call is TRBV24-1, the J call TRBJ2-5; possible D gene TRBD1, 6 bases. The V end was cut by 1 base, the J end by 5 bases, with 10 bases between. Germline values: CDR1 KGHDR, CDR2 SFDVKD. The CDR3 contains 14 residues.

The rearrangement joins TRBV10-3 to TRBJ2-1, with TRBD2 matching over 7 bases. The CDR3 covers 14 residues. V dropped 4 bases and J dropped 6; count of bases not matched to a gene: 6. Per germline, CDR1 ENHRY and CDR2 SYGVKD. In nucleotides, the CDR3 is TGTGCCATCAGTGGCCCCAGGGAGGGCAATGAGCAGTTCTTC. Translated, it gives CAISGPREGNEQFF.

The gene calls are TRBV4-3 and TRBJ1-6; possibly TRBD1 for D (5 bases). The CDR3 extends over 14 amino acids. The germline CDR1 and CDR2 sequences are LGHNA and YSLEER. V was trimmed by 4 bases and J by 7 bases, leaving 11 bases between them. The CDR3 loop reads CASSRDGGNSPLHF. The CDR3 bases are TGCGCCAGCAGCCGGGACGGGGGGAATTCACCCCTCCACTTT.

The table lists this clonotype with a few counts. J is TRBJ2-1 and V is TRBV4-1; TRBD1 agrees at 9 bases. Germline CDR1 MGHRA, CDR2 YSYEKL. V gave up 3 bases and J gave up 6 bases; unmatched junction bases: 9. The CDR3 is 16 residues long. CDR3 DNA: TGCGCCAGCAGCCAGTCCGGGACAGGGTTCGGCAATGAGCAGTTCTTC. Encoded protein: CASSQSGTGFGNEQFF.

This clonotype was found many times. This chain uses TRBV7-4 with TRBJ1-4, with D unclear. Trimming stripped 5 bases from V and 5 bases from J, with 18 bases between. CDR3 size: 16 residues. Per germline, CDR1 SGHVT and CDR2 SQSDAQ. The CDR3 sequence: CASSGPRREKNEKLFF. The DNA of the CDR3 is TGTGCCAGCAGCGGACCCAGAAGGGAAAAAAATGAAAAACTGTTTTTT. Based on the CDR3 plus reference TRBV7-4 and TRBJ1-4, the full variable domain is GAGVSQSPRYKVAKRGRDVALRCDSISGHVTLYWYRQTLGQGSEVLTYSQSDAQRDKSGRPSGRFSAERPERSVSTLKIQRTEQGDSAVYLCASSGPRREKNEKLFFGSGTQLSVL.

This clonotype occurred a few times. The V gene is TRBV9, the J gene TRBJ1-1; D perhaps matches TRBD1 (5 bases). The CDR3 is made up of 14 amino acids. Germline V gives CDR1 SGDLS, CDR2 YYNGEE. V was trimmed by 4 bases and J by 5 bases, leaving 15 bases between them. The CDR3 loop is CASSPRDGRTEAFF. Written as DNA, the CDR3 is TGTGCCAGCAGCCCCAGGGATGGACGGACTGAAGCTTTCTTT. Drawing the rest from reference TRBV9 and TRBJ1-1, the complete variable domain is DSGVTQTPKHLITATGQRVTLRCSPRSGDLSVYWYQQSLDQGLQFLIQYYNGEERAKGNILERFSAQQFPDLHSELNLSSLELGDSALYFCASSPRDGRTEAFFGQGTRLTVV.

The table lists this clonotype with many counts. The CDR3 nucleotides read TGTGCCAGCAGTGGCCCAGGTGGAATAAGCTCCTACAATGAGCAGTTCTTC. Protein: CASSGPGGISSYNEQFF. The genes are TRBV2 and TRBJ2-1, with unresolved D. Germline V CDR1 and CDR2: SNHLY, FYNNEI. The V end was cut by 4 bases, the J end by 0 bases, with 16 bases between. The CDR3 length is 17 residues.

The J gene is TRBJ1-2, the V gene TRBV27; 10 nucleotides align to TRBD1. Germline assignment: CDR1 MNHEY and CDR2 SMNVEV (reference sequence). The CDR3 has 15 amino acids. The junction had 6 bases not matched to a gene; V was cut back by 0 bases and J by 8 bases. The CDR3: CASSLSETGGAGYTF. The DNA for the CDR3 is TGTGCCAGCAGTTTATCGGAGACAGGGGGCGCAGGCTACACCTTC.

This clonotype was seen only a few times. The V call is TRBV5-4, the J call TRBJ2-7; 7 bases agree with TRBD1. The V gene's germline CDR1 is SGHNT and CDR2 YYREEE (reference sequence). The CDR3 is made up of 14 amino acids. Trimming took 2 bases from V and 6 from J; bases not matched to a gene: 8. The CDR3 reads CASSFGDSFGEQYF. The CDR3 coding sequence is TGTGCCAGCAGCTTCGGGGACAGTTTTGGCGAGCAGTACTTC.

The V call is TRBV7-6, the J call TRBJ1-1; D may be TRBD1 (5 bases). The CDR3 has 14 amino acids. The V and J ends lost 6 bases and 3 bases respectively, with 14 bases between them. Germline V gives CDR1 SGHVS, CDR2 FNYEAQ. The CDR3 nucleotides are TGTGCCAGCAGGCTCTCCGGGACGGACACTGAAGCTTTCTTT. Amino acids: CASRLSGTDTEAFF.

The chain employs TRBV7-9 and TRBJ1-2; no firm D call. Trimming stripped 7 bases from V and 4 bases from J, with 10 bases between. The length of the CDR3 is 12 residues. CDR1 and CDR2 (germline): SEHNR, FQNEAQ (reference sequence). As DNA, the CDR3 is TGTGCCAGCAACCTAGAGGCCTATGGCTACACCTTC. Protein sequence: CASNLEAYGYTF. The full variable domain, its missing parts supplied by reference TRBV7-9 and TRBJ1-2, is DTGVSQNPRHKITKRGQNVTFRCDPISEHNRLYWYRQTLGQGPEFLTYFQNEAQLEKSRLLSDRFSAERPKGSFSTLEIQRTEQGDSAMYLCASNLEAYGYTFGSGTRLTVV.

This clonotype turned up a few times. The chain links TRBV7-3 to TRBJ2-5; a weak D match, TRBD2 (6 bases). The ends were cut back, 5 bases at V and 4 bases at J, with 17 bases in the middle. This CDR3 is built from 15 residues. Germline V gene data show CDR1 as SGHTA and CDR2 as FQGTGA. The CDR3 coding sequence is TGTGCCAGCAGCCTGGCGGGACTTAGCGGAGAGACCCAGTACTTC. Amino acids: CASSLAGLSGETQYF. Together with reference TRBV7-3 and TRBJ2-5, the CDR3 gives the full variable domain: GAGVSQTPSNKVTEKGKYVELRCDPISGHTALYWYRQSLGQGPEFLIYFQGTGAADDSGLPNDRFFAVRPEGSVSTLKIQRTERGDSAVYLCASSLAGLSGETQYFGPGTRLLVL.

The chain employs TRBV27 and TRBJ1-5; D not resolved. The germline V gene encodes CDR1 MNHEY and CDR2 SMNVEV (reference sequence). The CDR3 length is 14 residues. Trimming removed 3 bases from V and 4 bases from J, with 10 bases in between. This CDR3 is CASSFGIPNQPQHF. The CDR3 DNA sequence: TGTGCCAGCAGTTTCGGGATTCCTAATCAGCCCCAGCATTTT.

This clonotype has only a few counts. CDR3 residues: CASSLGDISYEQYF. As DNA, the CDR3 is TGTGCCAGCAGCTTAGGGGACATTTCCTACGAGCAGTACTTC. The V and J genes are TRBV7-8 and TRBJ2-7; weak D call: TRBD1 (6 bases). V lost 1 base to trimming and J lost 1 base, with 8 bases between them. CDR3 length: 14 amino acids. CDR1 and CDR2 from the germline V gene are SGHVS and FQNEAQ.

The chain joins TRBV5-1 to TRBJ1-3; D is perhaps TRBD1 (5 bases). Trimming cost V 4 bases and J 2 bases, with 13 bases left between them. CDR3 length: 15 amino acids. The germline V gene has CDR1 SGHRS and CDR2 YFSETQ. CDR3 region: CASSPNSGTGNTIYF. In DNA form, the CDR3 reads TGCGCCAGCAGCCCCAACTCAGGGACTGGAAACACCATATATTTT. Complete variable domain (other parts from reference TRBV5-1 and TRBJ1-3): KAGVTQTPRYLIKTRGQQVTLSCSPISGHRSVSWYQQTPGQGLQFLFEYFSETQRNKGNFPGRFSGRQFSNSRSEMNVSTLELGDSALYLCASSPNSGTGNTIYFGEGSWLTVV.

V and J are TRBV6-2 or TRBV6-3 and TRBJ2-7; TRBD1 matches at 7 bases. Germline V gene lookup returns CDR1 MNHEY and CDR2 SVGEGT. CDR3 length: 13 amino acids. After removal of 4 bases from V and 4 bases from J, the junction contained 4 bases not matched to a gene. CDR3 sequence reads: CASSWGTEYEQYV. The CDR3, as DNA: TGTGCCAGCAGTTGGGGGACAGAGTACGAGCAGTACGTC.

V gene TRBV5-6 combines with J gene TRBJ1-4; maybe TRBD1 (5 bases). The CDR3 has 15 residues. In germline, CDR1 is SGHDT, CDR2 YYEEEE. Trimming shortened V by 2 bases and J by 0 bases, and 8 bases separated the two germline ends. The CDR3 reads CASSFLQATNEKLFF. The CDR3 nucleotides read TGTGCCAGCAGCTTCCTACAGGCAACTAATGAAAAACTGTTTTTT.

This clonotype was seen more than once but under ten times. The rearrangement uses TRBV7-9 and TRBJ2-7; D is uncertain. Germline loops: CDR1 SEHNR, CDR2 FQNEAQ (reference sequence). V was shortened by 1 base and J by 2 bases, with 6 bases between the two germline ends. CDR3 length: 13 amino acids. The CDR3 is CASSLDNTYEQYF. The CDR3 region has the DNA TGTGCCAGCAGCTTAGACAATACCTACGAGCAGTACTTC.

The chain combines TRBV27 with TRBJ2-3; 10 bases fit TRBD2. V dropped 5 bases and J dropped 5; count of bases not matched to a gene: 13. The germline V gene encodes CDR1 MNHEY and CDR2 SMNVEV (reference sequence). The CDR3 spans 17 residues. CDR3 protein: CASSPRLAGPFVDTQYF. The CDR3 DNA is TGTGCCAGCAGTCCTCGACTAGCGGGTCCGTTCGTAGATACGCAGTATTTT.

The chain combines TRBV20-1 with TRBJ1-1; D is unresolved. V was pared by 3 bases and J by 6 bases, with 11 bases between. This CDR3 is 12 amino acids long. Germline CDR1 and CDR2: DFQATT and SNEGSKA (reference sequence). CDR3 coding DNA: TGCAGTGCTAGTAAAGGTGGAGCTGAAGCTTTCTTT. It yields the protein CSASKGGAEAFF.

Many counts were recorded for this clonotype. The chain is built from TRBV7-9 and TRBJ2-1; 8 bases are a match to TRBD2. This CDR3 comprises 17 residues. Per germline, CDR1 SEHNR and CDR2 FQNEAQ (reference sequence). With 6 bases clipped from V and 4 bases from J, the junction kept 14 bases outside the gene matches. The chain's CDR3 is CASRQAGLALTYNEQFF. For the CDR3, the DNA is TGTGCCAGCAGACAAGCCGGACTAGCCTTAACGTACAATGAGCAGTTCTTC.

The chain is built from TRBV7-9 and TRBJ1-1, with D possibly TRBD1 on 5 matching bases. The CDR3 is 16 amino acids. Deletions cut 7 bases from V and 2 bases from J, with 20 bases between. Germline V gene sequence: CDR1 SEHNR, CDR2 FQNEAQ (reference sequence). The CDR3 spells CASTLLTGDLNTEAFF. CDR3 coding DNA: TGTGCCAGCACCCTTCTCACCGGGGACCTAAACACTGAAGCTTTCTTT.

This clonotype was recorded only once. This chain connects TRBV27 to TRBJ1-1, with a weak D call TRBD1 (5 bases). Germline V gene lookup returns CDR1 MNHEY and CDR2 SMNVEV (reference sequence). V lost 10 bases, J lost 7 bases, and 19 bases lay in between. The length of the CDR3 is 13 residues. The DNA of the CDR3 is TGTGCCACTCGAGGAGGGGAACAGATTGAAGCTTTCTTT. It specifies CATRGGEQIEAFF.

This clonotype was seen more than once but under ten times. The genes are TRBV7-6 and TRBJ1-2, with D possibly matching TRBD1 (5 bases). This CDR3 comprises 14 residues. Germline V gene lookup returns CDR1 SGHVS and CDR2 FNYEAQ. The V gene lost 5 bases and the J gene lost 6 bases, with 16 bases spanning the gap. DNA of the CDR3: TGTGCCAGCAGCACTGTGGGGGACCTAGATGGCTACACCTTC. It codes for CASSTVGDLDGYTF.

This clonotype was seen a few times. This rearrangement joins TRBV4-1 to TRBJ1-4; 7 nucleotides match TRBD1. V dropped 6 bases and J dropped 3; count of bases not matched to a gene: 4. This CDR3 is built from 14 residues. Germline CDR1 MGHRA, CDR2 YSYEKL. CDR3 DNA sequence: TGCGCCAGCAGACGGACAGGCTCTAATGAAAAACTGTTTTTT. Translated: CASRRTGSNEKLFF.

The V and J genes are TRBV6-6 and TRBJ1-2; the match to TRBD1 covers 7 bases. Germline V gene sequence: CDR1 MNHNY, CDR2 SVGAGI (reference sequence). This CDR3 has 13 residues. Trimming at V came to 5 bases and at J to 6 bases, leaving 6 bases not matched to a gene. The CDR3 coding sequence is TGTGCCAGCAGTCCCGACAGGGATAATGGCTACACCTTC. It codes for CASSPDRDNGYTF.

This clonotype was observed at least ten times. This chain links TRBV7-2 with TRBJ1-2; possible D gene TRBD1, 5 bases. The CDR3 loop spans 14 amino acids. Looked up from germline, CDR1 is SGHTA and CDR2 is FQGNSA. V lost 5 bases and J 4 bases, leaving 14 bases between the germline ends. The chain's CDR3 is CASSLPGPTYGYTF. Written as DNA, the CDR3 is TGTGCCAGCAGCCTACCGGGACCTACCTATGGCTACACCTTC.